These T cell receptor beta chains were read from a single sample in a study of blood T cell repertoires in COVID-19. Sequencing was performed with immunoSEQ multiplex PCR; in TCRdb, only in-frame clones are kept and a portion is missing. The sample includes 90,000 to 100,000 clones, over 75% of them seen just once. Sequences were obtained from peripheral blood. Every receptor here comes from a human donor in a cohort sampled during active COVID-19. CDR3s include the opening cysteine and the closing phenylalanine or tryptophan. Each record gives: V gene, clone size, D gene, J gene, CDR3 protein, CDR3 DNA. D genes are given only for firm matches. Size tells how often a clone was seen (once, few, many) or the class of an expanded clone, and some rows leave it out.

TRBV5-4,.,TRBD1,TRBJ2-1,CASSWDRGSYNEQFF,TGTGCCAGCAGCTGGGACAGGGGATCCTACAATGAGCAGTTCTTC
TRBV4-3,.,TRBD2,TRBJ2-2,CASSPGLAGALLTGELFF,TGCGCCAGCAGCCCGGGACTAGCGGGGGCCTTGCTCACCGGGGAGCTGTTTTTT
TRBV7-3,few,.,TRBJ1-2,CASSSGYGYTF,TGTGCCAGCAGTTCCGGCTATGGCTACACCTTC
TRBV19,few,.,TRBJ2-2,CASSIGSGELFF,TGTGCCAGTAGTATTGGCTCCGGGGAGCTGTTTTTT
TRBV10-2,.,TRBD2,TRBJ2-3,CASTPAGVSDTQYF,TGCGCCAGCACTCCAGCGGGAGTCTCAGATACGCAGTATTTT
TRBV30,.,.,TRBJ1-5,CAWTERGGRNQPQHF,TGTGCCTGGACCGAAAGGGGGGGAAGGAATCAGCCCCAGCATTTT
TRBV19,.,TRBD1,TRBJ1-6,CASGTELYNSPLHF,TGTGCCAGTGGGACAGAACTCTATAATTCACCCCTCCACTTT
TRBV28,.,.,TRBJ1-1,CASSLPGVSNTEAFF,TGTGCCAGCAGTTTGCCAGGGGTGTCGAACACTGAAGCTTTCTTT
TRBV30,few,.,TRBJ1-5,CAWSVLPPAGQPQHF,TGTGCCTGGAGTGTATTGCCGCCGGCAGGTCAGCCCCAGCATTTT
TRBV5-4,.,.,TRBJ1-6,CASSSGGPFTTNSPLHF,TGTGCCAGCAGCTCCGGAGGGCCGTTTACGACTAATTCACCCCTCCACTTT
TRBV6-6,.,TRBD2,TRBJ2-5,CASSYSGGRVQETQYF,TGTGCCAGCAGTTACTCTGGCGGGAGGGTCCAAGAGACCCAGTACTTC
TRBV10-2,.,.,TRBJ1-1,CASSEYPSGGNTEAFF,TGCGCCAGCAGTGAGTACCCCTCCGGGGGGAACACTGAAGCTTTCTTT